This paragraph reports one T cell receptor beta chain. Methods used by the authors: The assay estimated nucleated cells by amplifying reference gene primers. The method was immunoSEQ multiplex PCR; TCRdb's version includes in-frame clones alone and lacks a portion of them. The V and J calls and the clone size are those of that table, but D and trimming were determined from the DNA. This sample has more than 200,000 clones; roughly 91% occur once, and the top ten carry almost 4%. Trimming took 4 bases from V and 7 from J; bases not matched to a gene: 14. The length of the CDR3 is 16 residues. Germline CDR1 and CDR2: SGDLS and YYNGEE. These data are taken from a study of blood T cell repertoires in COVID-19. Study-wide background: COVID-19 samples collected from the United States, Italy and Spain covered acute and convalescent phases.

Assignment of participants to cohorts was predicated upon participant-reported clinical history. V and J are TRBV9 and TRBJ2-7, with TRBD1 matching over 10 bases. Sequenced material: PBMCs or T cells enriched from blood (not recorded which). This TCR was recovered from a woman in her thirties with acute COVID-19. This CDR3 reads CASSPNPDRGMREQYF. The DNA of the CDR3 is TGTGCCAGCAGCCCGAACCCGGACAGGGGGATGAGGGAGCAGTACTTC.